This T cell receptor (beta chain) was identified during a study of cytotoxic CD8 clonotypes in ibrutinib-treated CLL. Study-level findings and limits: Clonality measured at baseline exceeded age-matched healthy donors, tracking circulating CD8+ T-cell counts.

As for this clone: What it binds is unknown.

The repertoire was sequenced with immunoSEQ multiplex PCR; TCRdb's copy has only in-frame clones and lacks some. The repertoire holds 13,000 to 15,000 clones, with about 55% as singletons. The CDR3 loop spans 13 amino acids. Trimming took off 6 bases at V and 4 bases at J, with 12 bases between the two ends. The germline gives CDR1 LGHNT, CDR2 FRNRAP. The sequencing used PBMCs, collected at a 24-month disease-progression time point, from a patient treated with ibrutinib. This chain links TRBV12-5 with TRBJ1-2; no clear D gene. The TCR was taken from a human donor with chronic lymphocytic leukemia. The CDR3: CASGDGLGYGYTF. The CDR3 coding sequence is TGTGCTAGTGGCGACGGTCTGGGCTATGGCTACACCTTC.